This entry concerns a single T cell receptor (beta chain). This clonotype has a handful of counts. Its antigen has not been determined. Base qualities were left out, and no much larger clone turns up one base away. The data derive from a study of early T cells in non-severe SARS-CoV-2 infection (dated by TCRdb to the early 2020s). Context from the whole study: Because TCR sequencing relied on bulk RNA taken from unsorted whole blood, pairing of alpha and beta chains was not possible. The research as a whole found: VDJdb matching was skewed toward anti-spike CD8 responses and likely underestimated virus-specific expansions by missing private and CD4 specificities.

Set within a cohort of healthcare workers in London, UK, this nested case-control study involved weekly PCR testing of nasopharyngeal swabs along with blood sampling. Healthcare workers were recruited during the week of the UK lockdown, between 23 and 31 March 2020, and followed weekly for up to roughly 15 weeks. Libraries were made using 5' RACE. Sequencing was performed on a NextSeq 500. In the TCR library protocol, unique molecular identifiers were attached to individual cDNA molecules to correct for PCR bias and sequencing error. Sequencing covered both TCR alpha and beta chains, and within each sample the abundances of alpha and beta sequences were tightly co-correlated. The original pipeline was this. Decombinator V4 was used to annotate TCR sequences for V gene, J gene and CDR3. Expanded TCRs were defined as changing significantly between any two time points under a Poisson model with p below 0.0001. TCR abundances were normalised to the total number of TCRs sequenced per sample and were expressed as counts per million. TRAV1-2 paired with TRAJ12, TRAJ20 or TRAJ33 defined MAIT TCRs, while TRAV10 paired with TRAJ18 defined iNKT TCRs. VDJdb, accessed 1 November 2021, was searched for CMV, EBV and SARS-CoV-2 annotated TCRs, excluding TCRs annotated for multiple antigens. The public reads were reanalyzed by TCRdb: fastp trimming at Q25, MiXCR alignment, in-frame beta chains only. Rows with one shared CDR3 protein collapse into an entry with the most common genes and DNA. TCRdb, not the original authors, processed these V and J calls. In all, the sample holds 70,000 to 80,000 distinct CDR3 sequences, and 12% of those were seen once. 2.7% of the sample lies in the top ten.

Ends trimmed: V by 4 bases, J by 5 bases; bases unmatched to a gene: 22. The CDR3 numbers 21 residues from cysteine through phenylalanine. Left in the record is the CDR3 DNA by itself, 63 bases read in frame from the first base. CDR1 and CDR2 are drawn from the germline V gene: LGHNA, YSLEER. The sample in question was whole blood, obtained at baseline. This sequence uses TRBV4-3 and TRBJ1-6, with 8 middle bases fitting TRBD1. This receptor was obtained from an adult who was a healthcare worker with PCR-confirmed SARS-CoV-2 infection or an uninfected control (not recorded which). The CDR3 reads as follows: CASSRARTGGIRGGDNSPLHF. The nucleotide sequence is given as TGCGCCAGCAGCCGCGCTCGAACAGGGGGTATTCGAGGTGGTGATAATTCACCCCTCCACTTT.